Each of the 21 T cell receptor beta chains below was sequenced from the same sample in a study (dated by TCRdb to the mid-2010s). Library creation used 5' RACE. The listed sequencing device is Illumina HiSeq 2000. In-frame beta chains were kept once TCRdb had trimmed the public reads at Q25 with fastp and called clones with MiXCR. Rows are unified per CDR3 protein, each entry keeping the most common DNA and genes. This sample lists 1,000 to 1,500 distinct CDR3 sequences; roughly 7.2% were detected once. Jointly, the top ten make up about 14% of the sample. Input material: central memory T cells from blood PBMCs. Interpreted using the paper, the cell subset or site label stands for: central memory CD4+ T cells. The source is a male donor with HIV.

In its sample, this clonotype is medium-sized (0.01 to 0.1%). The rearrangement links TRBV4-3 to TRBJ1-3, with D unresolved. The CDR3 contains 16 residues. Germline CDR1 is LGHNA and CDR2 is YSLEER. V lost 1 base and J lost 0, with 10 bases in between. The CDR3 region is CASSQGPTGSGNTIYF. DNA for the CDR3: TGCGCCAGCAGCCAAGGTCCGACGGGCTCTGGAAACACCATATATTTT.

The chain carries TRBV12-3 or TRBV12-4 and TRBJ2-2; D might be TRBD1 (5 bases). This CDR3 has 15 residues. V gave up 7 bases and J gave up 0 bases, with 12 bases separating them. The CDR3 here is CASNRGRANTGELFF. DNA for the CDR3: TGTGCCAGCAATCGTGGCAGGGCGAACACCGGGGAGCTGTTTTTT.

By sample fraction, this clonotype is medium-sized. The chain employs TRBV15 and TRBJ1-3; D not certain. With 0 bases removed from V and 4 bases from J, the gap between germline ends came to 10 bases. Germline V gives CDR1 LNHNV, CDR2 YYDKDF (reference sequence). The CDR3 length is 15 residues. The CDR3 here is CATSRDPGRGNTIYF. CDR3 nucleotides: TGTGCCACCAGCAGAGATCCGGGTAGGGGAAACACCATATATTTT. Using reference TRBV15 and TRBJ1-3 for the parts outside the CDR3, the full variable domain is DAMVIQNPRYQVTQFGKPVTLSCSQTLNHNVMYWYQQKSSQAPKLLFHYYDKDFNNEADTPDNFQSRRPNTSFCFLDIRSPGLGDTAMYLCATSRDPGRGNTIYFGEGSWLTVV.

This clonotype was seen only a few times. The gene calls are TRBV10-2 and TRBJ1-1, with no clear D. Germline V gene data show CDR1 as WSHSY and CDR2 as SAAADI. The CDR3 runs to 13 residues. Trimming cost V 0 bases and J 0 bases, with 2 bases left between them. The CDR3 protein is CASSESVNTEAFF. CDR3 DNA sequence: TGCGCCAGCAGTGAGTCCGTGAACACTGAAGCTTTCTTT.

This clonotype is medium-sized (0.01 to 0.1%). This chain uses TRBV6-2 or TRBV6-3 with TRBJ1-5; no definite D call. Germline V gives CDR1 MNHEY, CDR2 SVGEGT. V lost 8 bases and J lost 1, with 27 bases in between. This CDR3 region has 19 residues. CDR3 in amino acids: CASATRATLTLGSNQPQHF. The CDR3 DNA reads as TGTGCCAGCGCCACCCGGGCGACCCTTACCCTAGGAAGCAATCAGCCCCAGCATTTT.

The rearrangement joins TRBV7-7 to TRBJ2-7; tentative D call: TRBD1 (5 bases). The CDR3 runs to 14 residues. V was pared by 5 bases and J by 6 bases, with 17 bases between. The germline CDR1 and CDR2 sequences are SSHAT and FNYEAQ (reference sequence). The CDR3 region has the DNA TGTGCCAGCAGCATGAGCCAGGGATCGGCCGAGCAGTACTTC. Translation: CASSMSQGSAEQYF.

As DNA, the CDR3 is TGTGCCAGCAGCTTAGACCGAACTTCGTCTGGAAACACCATATATTTT. This encodes CASSLDRTSSGNTIYF. The chain carries TRBV7-9 and TRBJ1-3, with D uncertain. The germline V gene has CDR1 SEHNR and CDR2 FQNEAQ (reference sequence). Trimming pared 1 base from V and 1 base from J, leaving 11 bases between. The CDR3 spans 16 residues. Filled out from reference TRBV7-9 and TRBJ1-3, the complete variable domain reads DTGVSQNPRHKITKRGQNVTFRCDPISEHNRLYWYRQTLGQGPEFLTYFQNEAQLEKSRLLSDRFSAERPKGSFSTLEIQRTEQGDSAMYLCASSLDRTSSGNTIYFGEGSWLTVV.

This clonotype is classed as large. The chain uses TRBV7-3 and TRBJ2-7; 8 nucleotides align to TRBD1. Germline assignment: CDR1 SGHTA and CDR2 FQGTGA. Germline trimming cut 5 bases from V and 6 bases from J; bases unmatched to any gene: 6. CDR3 length: 13 amino acids. The CDR3 reads CASSVQGGGEQYF. The CDR3 DNA follows: TGTGCCAGCAGCGTACAGGGGGGAGGCGAGCAGTACTTC.

The chain combines TRBV7-2 with TRBJ1-5; the match to TRBD1 covers 8 bases. The CDR3 has 16 residues. The trim removed 5 bases at V and 2 bases at J, leaving 8 bases unmatched. Germline assignment: CDR1 SGHTA and CDR2 FQGNSA. The CDR3 spells CASSPTTGGGNQPQHF. In DNA form, the CDR3 reads TGTGCCAGCAGCCCTACAACAGGGGGGGGCAATCAGCCCCAGCATTTT.

This clonotype has more than one count but fewer than ten. The chain employs TRBV7-4 and TRBJ1-6; the D is unclear. The V and J ends lost 5 bases and 6 bases respectively, with 11 bases between them. Germline V lookup: CDR1 SGHVT, CDR2 SQSDAQ. The CDR3 is 14 residues long. DNA of the CDR3: TGTGCCAGCAGCGGAATAGAGTCTAATTCACCCCTCCACTTT. This translates into CASSGIESNSPLHF.

By sample fraction, this clonotype is medium-sized. The rearrangement joins TRBV4-3 to TRBJ2-5, with D perhaps TRBD1 or TRBD2 (6 bases each). From germline, CDR1 is LGHNA and CDR2 YSLEER. The ends were cut back, 0 bases at V and 0 bases at J, with 11 bases in the middle. The CDR3 contains 16 residues. CDR3 amino acids: CASSQDRGDNQETQYF. The DNA of the CDR3 is TGCGCCAGCAGCCAAGATCGCGGGGACAACCAAGAGACCCAGTACTTC.

This clonotype was counted a few times. The chain recombines TRBV5-5 with TRBJ2-5; 11 positions match TRBD2. The CDR3 runs to 16 residues. V gave up 0 bases and J gave up 6 bases; unmatched junction bases: 7. The germline CDR1 and CDR2 sequences are SGHKS and YYEKEE (reference sequence). This CDR3 is CASSLGSGGAEKTQYF. CDR3 DNA sequence: TGTGCCAGCAGCTTGGGTAGCGGGGGGGCAGAGAAGACCCAGTACTTC. Based on the CDR3 plus reference TRBV5-5 and TRBJ2-5, the full variable domain is DAGVTQSPTHLIKTRGQQVTLRCSPISGHKSVSWYQQVLGQGPQFIFQYYEKEERGRGNFPDRFSARQFPNYSSELNVNALLLGDSALYLCASSLGSGGAEKTQYFGPGTRLLVL.

The chain carries TRBV30 and TRBJ1-6; D gene unclear. The CDR3 extends over 14 amino acids. Germline CDR1 reads GTSNPN; CDR2 reads SVGIG (reference sequence). With 0 bases removed from V and 6 bases from J, the gap between germline ends came to 9 bases. This chain's CDR3 is CAWSVSARNSPLHF. The CDR3 coding sequence is TGTGCCTGGAGTGTTAGTGCGCGTAATTCACCCCTCCACTTT. The entire variable domain, with the rest obtained from reference TRBV30 and TRBJ1-6, is as follows: SQTIHQWPATLVQPVGSPLSLECTVEGTSNPNLYWYRQAAGRGLQLLFYSVGIGQISSEVPQNLSASRPQDRQFILSSKKLLLSDSGFYLCAWSVSARNSPLHFGNGTRLTVT.

This clonotype rates as medium-sized. The chain carries TRBV10-1 and TRBJ2-7; 7 positions agree with TRBD1. Germline CDR1 and CDR2: WNHNN and SYGVQD (reference sequence). J gave up 2 bases and V 4 bases, and 5 bases lay outside the gene matches. This CDR3 contains 14 residues. The CDR3 DNA is TGCGCCAGCAGTGGCGGACAGGAACCCTACGAGCAGTACTTC. Amino acids: CASSGGQEPYEQYF.

In this sample, this clonotype is medium-sized. This sequence joins TRBV10-3 and TRBJ2-1; TRBD2 matches at 7 bases. The CDR3 is made up of 16 amino acids. Trimming at V came to 0 bases and at J to 3 bases, leaving 5 bases not matched to a gene. Germline assignment: CDR1 ENHRY and CDR2 SYGVKD. The CDR3 region has the DNA TGTGCCATCAGTGAGTCCGCAGCGGGGAACTACAATGAGCAGTTCTTC. Encoded protein: CAISESAAGNYNEQFF.

By share, this clonotype ranks as large (0.1 to 1%). The CDR3 spells CATSESDRNYNEQFF. The CDR3 DNA sequence: TGTGCCACCAGTGAATCGGACAGGAACTACAATGAGCAGTTCTTC. J is TRBJ2-1 and V is TRBV24-1; 7 nucleotides align to TRBD1. The CDR3 runs to 15 residues. Germline V gene sequence: CDR1 KGHDR, CDR2 SFDVKD. The V gene end was trimmed by 4 bases and the J gene end by 3 bases; junction bases not matched to a gene: 5.

This chain connects TRBV10-3 to TRBJ1-6; no definite D call. This CDR3 has 13 amino acids. Germline CDR1 ENHRY, CDR2 SYGVKD. Trimming took 7 bases from V and 9 from J, leaving 13 bases between them. CDR3 DNA: TGTGCCATCAAGGGCGGCGATAGTTCACCCCTCCACTTT. Amino acids: CAIKGGDSSPLHF.

The genes are TRBV24-1 and TRBJ1-2, with 8 bases aligning to TRBD1. CDR3 length: 15 residues. Germline V gene sequence: CDR1 KGHDR, CDR2 SFDVKD. V was pared by 3 bases and J by 0 bases, with 2 bases of the junction left unmatched. The chain's CDR3 is CATSDADRANYGYTF. The CDR3 nucleotides are TGTGCCACCAGTGATGCGGACAGGGCTAACTATGGCTACACCTTC.

This clonotype was seen a few times. The chain combines TRBV29-1 with TRBJ2-1; tentatively, D is TRBD1 (5 bases). Germline V gene sequence: CDR1 SQVTM, CDR2 ANQGSEA. Trimming pared 4 bases from V and 7 bases from J, leaving 17 bases between. The CDR3 is made up of 14 amino acids. Written as DNA, the CDR3 is TGCAGCGTTGCGGCAGGGCAAAGGTTGAATGAGCAGTTCTTC. Translated, it gives CSVAAGQRLNEQFF.

By share, this clonotype ranks as medium-sized. The chain is built from TRBV3-1 and TRBJ2-7; perhaps TRBD1 as D (6 bases). CDR3 length: 15 residues. CDR1 is LGHDT, CDR2 YNNKEL, per germline (reference sequence). The V and J ends lost 5 bases and 0 bases respectively, with 14 bases between them. The CDR3 nucleotides are TGTGCCAGCAGCACCTTAACAGGGAGCTCCTACGAGCAGTACTTC. Its protein product is CASSTLTGSSYEQYF.

Judged by abundance, this clonotype is medium-sized. This chain uses TRBV7-7 with TRBJ2-7, with 8 bases that match TRBD1. The CDR3 has 14 amino acids. Trimming took 4 bases from V and 7 from J; bases not matched to a gene: 9. Germline V gives CDR1 SSHAT, CDR2 FNYEAQ (reference sequence). The CDR3 DNA reads as TGTGCCAGCAGCTCATCAGGGCGGACAGGGGAGCAGTACTTC. Translation: CASSSSGRTGEQYF.